The rows below give T cell receptor beta chains drawn from one sample of a study of blood T cell repertoires in COVID-19. Sequencing was performed with immunoSEQ multiplex PCR; in TCRdb, only in-frame clones are kept and a portion is missing. This sample has about 220,000 clones, with around 86% found just once. The sample was peripheral blood. These receptors originate from a woman in her seventies with COVID-19, enrolled during active disease. Each CDR3 is given with its conserved first and last residue.

TRBV5-1 CASSLDSGQGRTEAFF
TRBV4-1 CASSPVGLAAGELFF
TRBV9 CASSVQPTGNQPQHF
TRBV2 CASIVTAFNYGYTF
TRBV6-5 CASRGAGSYNEQFF
TRBV27 CASSATSADTQYF
TRBV20-1 CSAYDRDRAFF
TRBV5-1 CASSSDRGLGEQYF
TRBV5-1 CASSLVVRGAGEKLFF
TRBV7-2 CASSSGIPGNTIYF
TRBV28 CASSFGQGTEAFF
TRBV4-2 CASSQAGTGATSLYNEQFF
TRBV5-1 CASSVTSGSTYEQYF
TRBV4-1 CASSQQRGTNQPQHF
TRBV29-1 CSIRLAGTLYTQYF
TRBV5-1 CASSQDGGYGYTF
TRBV5-5 CASSYSGGGTEAFF
TRBV5-4 CASSLGNSPRGQFF
TRBV7-2 CASSSRQTINYGYTF
TRBV6-5 CASGRARGGNQPQHF
TRBV28 CASSQTTGQNSPLHF
TRBV29-1 CSVPPLQGAGTEAFF
TRBV7-9 CASSLGSGVNEQFF
TRBV5-1 CASGGQDATGTEAFF
TRBV10-3 CATTQGLSYNEQFF
TRBV27 CASSRTGTGFTDTQYF
TRBV28 CASSSSGNSGNTIYF
TRBV7-2 CASSIGTSGRGRAGTQYF
TRBV28 CASSFVGTGSFGELFF